Following are 31 T cell receptor beta chains from one sample sequenced in a study of a mutant IDH1 vaccine in newly diagnosed glioma. Repertoires were generated with immunoSEQ multiplex PCR, while TCRdb's copy carries only in-frame clones and drops some. The table records 55,000 to 65,000 clones, 75% of them present only once. These receptors lack a known antigen. As to time point: week 47, end of study. Vaccination used 300 ug of mutant IDH1 20-mer peptide per dose, with topical imiquimod. This sample comprised PBMCs, obtained from a glioma patient whose treatment included an IDH1 peptide vaccine. The receptors come from a man over 45 with glioma.

This chain joins TRBV7-2 and TRBJ2-2; D is perhaps TRBD1 (5 bases). Germline V CDR1 and CDR2: SGHTA, FQGNSA. The V end lost 2 bases, the J end lost 2 bases, and 9 bases lay between the germline ends. CDR3 size: 15 residues. The CDR3 DNA follows: TGTGCCAGCAGCTTACAGGGCACCAACACCGGGGAGCTGTTTTTT. It codes for CASSLQGTNTGELFF.

V gene TRBV7-2 combines with J gene TRBJ2-1; D is unresolved. The V end was cut by 5 bases, the J end by 6 bases, with 14 bases between. Germline V gene lookup returns CDR1 SGHTA and CDR2 FQGNSA. The CDR3 spans 14 residues. CDR3 in DNA: TGTGCCAGCAGCCCTCAACATAGCCCCAATGAGCAGTTCTTC. This sequence encodes CASSPQHSPNEQFF.

The DNA of the CDR3 is TGTGCCAGCAGCTTTGACAGGGGGCTAGGCTCCTACGAGCAGTACTTC. Translating it yields CASSFDRGLGSYEQYF. The chain combines TRBV7-9 with TRBJ2-7, with 10 positions matching TRBD1. The CDR3 runs to 16 residues. The junction had 5 bases not matched to a gene; V was cut back by 3 bases and J by 0 bases. Germline lookup yields CDR1 SEHNR and CDR2 FQNEAQ (reference sequence).

The chain recombines TRBV30 with TRBJ2-5; tentatively, D is TRBD2 (6 bases). V lost 3 bases and J lost 2, with 19 bases in between. CDR3 length: 16 residues. The germline CDR1 and CDR2 sequences are GTSNPN and SVGIG (reference sequence). The CDR3 region is CAWSAPNGGFQETQYF. In DNA form, the CDR3 reads TGTGCCTGGAGCGCGCCAAACGGGGGATTTCAAGAGACCCAGTACTTC.

A few counts support this clone. The J gene is TRBJ2-1, the V gene TRBV7-6; D gene ambiguous. This CDR3 has 14 residues. The V end was cut by 3 bases, the J end by 5 bases, with 11 bases between. CDR1 and CDR2 from the germline V gene are SGHVS and FNYEAQ. The CDR3: CASSFNTVNNEQFF. In DNA, the CDR3 is TGTGCCAGCAGCTTTAACACGGTCAACAATGAGCAGTTCTTC.

This clone was detected only a few times. V usage is TRBV5-5 and J usage is TRBJ2-7, with 7 bases lining up with TRBD1. CDR3 length equals 15 residues. Germline CDR1 is SGHKS and CDR2 is YYEKEE (reference sequence). V lost 3 bases, J lost 0 bases, and 6 bases stayed unmatched. CDR3 DNA sequence: TGTGCCAGCAGCTCAGGGGACAGACTCTCCTACGAGCAGTACTTC. Protein: CASSSGDRLSYEQYF.

The chain recombines TRBV4-2 with TRBJ2-5, with 10 bases aligning to TRBD2. The CDR3 spans 16 residues. The germline V gene encodes CDR1 LGHNA and CDR2 YNFKEQ. The V and J ends lost 1 base and 1 base, in that order; junction bases with no gene match: 3. This CDR3 reads CASSQASGGAQETQYF. The CDR3 bases are TGTGCCAGCAGCCAAGCGAGCGGGGGGGCCCAAGAGACCCAGTACTTC.

The V and J genes are TRBV5-1 and TRBJ2-3; D may be TRBD1 (7 bases). CDR3 length: 15 residues. The germline V gene encodes CDR1 SGHRS and CDR2 YFSETQ. V dropped 6 bases and J dropped 2 bases, with 16 bases sitting between them. CDR3 residues: CASKLGGQHTDTQYF. In DNA, the CDR3 is TGCGCCAGCAAATTGGGGGGACAGCACACAGATACGCAGTATTTT.

The genes are TRBV30 and TRBJ2-7; no firm D call. From germline, CDR1 is GTSNPN and CDR2 SVGIG (reference sequence). The ends were cut back, 0 bases at V and 5 bases at J, with 14 bases in the middle. The length of the CDR3 is 14 residues. CDR3 amino acids: CAWSVKGLVNEQYF. CDR3 DNA: TGTGCCTGGAGTGTAAAGGGTTTAGTCAACGAGCAGTACTTC.

The sample holds a few counts of this clone. The gene calls are TRBV4-1 and TRBJ1-1; D is ambiguous. The germline V and J ends were trimmed by 1 base and 1 base, with 10 bases remaining between them. The CDR3 has 15 amino acids. Germline V lookup: CDR1 MGHRA, CDR2 YSYEKL. In DNA form, the CDR3 reads TGCGCCAGCAGCCAAGCTCTGGGAACGAACACTGAAGCTTTCTTT. Encoded protein: CASSQALGTNTEAFF.

The gene calls are TRBV5-1 and TRBJ2-1; 7 positions agree with TRBD1. This CDR3 is built from 15 residues. The V segment lost 4 bases and the J segment 7 bases; nucleotides outside the gene matches: 11. The V gene's germline CDR1 is SGHRS and CDR2 YFSETQ. The CDR3 sequence is CASSPYLGRGNEQFF. The CDR3 DNA follows: TGCGCCAGCAGCCCTTACTTGGGCAGGGGGAATGAGCAGTTCTTC.

DNA of the CDR3: TGTGCCAGTGGGCCGGCGAGCTCCTACGAGCAGTACTTC. This codes for CASGPASSYEQYF. The chain joins TRBV14 to TRBJ2-7, with D unclear. V lost 9 bases, J lost 0 bases, and 12 bases lay in between. The CDR3 runs 13 residues. Germline values: CDR1 SGHDN, CDR2 FVKESK.

This chain links TRBV30 with TRBJ1-6; D gene unclear. Germline V gene lookup returns CDR1 GTSNPN and CDR2 SVGIG (reference sequence). The CDR3 is 13 amino acids. V shed 5 bases and J shed 9 bases, with 14 bases lying between them. For the CDR3, the DNA is TGTGCCTGGCAAGAGAGGGCCAGTTCACCCCTCCACTTT. Residues: CAWQERASSPLHF.

This sequence joins TRBV6-5 and TRBJ1-2; a weak D match, TRBD1 (6 bases). V was cut by 5 bases and J by 2 bases, with 9 bases left in between. Germline V gene lookup returns CDR1 MNHEY and CDR2 SVGAGI. CDR3 length: 13 amino acids. The CDR3 DNA reads TGTGCCAGCAGTAAAACAGGGAACTATGGCTACACCTTC. This translates into CASSKTGNYGYTF.

V and J are TRBV5-1 and TRBJ2-2; the D is unclear. CDR1 and CDR2 (germline): SGHRS, YFSETQ. Between the trimmed V and J ends, which lost 2 bases and 0 bases, there was a span of 14 bases. CDR3 size: 17 residues. CDR3 nucleotides: TGCGCCAGCAGCTTAGGGTTTGGGCGGTCGAACACCGGGGAGCTGTTTTTT. It is translated as CASSLGFGRSNTGELFF. The full variable domain, with the rest looked up from reference TRBV5-1 and TRBJ2-2, is KAGVTQTPRYLIKTRGQQVTLSCSPISGHRSVSWYQQTPGQGLQFLFEYFSETQRNKGNFPGRFSGRQFSNSRSEMNVSTLELGDSALYLCASSLGFGRSNTGELFFGEGSRLTVL.

This clone occurred a few times. V usage is TRBV5-5 and J usage is TRBJ1-6; tentative D call: TRBD1 (5 bases). Germline V gives CDR1 SGHKS, CDR2 YYEKEE (reference sequence). The CDR3 is 16 amino acids. V was shortened by 2 bases and J by 5 bases, with 14 bases between the two germline ends. The CDR3 is CASSFGALWDNSPLHF. The CDR3, as DNA: TGTGCCAGCAGCTTTGGGGCCCTATGGGATAATTCACCCCTCCACTTT.

This clone was picked up a small number of times. The chain recombines TRBV14 with TRBJ2-1; TRBD2 matches at 8 bases. The CDR3 contains 15 residues. The V and J ends lost 1 base and 5 bases, in that order; junction bases with no gene match: 4. Germline lookup yields CDR1 SGHDN and CDR2 FVKESK. The CDR3 bases are TGTGCCAGCAGCCAAGCCGGGACTAGTGACAATGAGCAGTTCTTC. Protein sequence: CASSQAGTSDNEQFF.

The chain links TRBV25-1 to TRBJ2-7, with 9 bases fitting TRBD1. Losses at the gene ends were 3 bases for V and 3 bases for J; bases not matched to a gene: 6. This CDR3 comprises 15 residues. Germline V CDR1 and CDR2: MGHDK, SYGVNS. CDR3 region: CASSDPGTGHYEQYF. DNA for the CDR3: TGTGCCAGCAGTGACCCTGGGACAGGGCACTACGAGCAGTACTTC.

This clone was counted only a few times. V gene TRBV30 combines with J gene TRBJ1-3, with TRBD1 matching over 8 bases. Per the germline V gene, CDR1 is GTSNPN and CDR2 is SVGIG (reference sequence). J was trimmed by 0 bases and V by 1 base; bases with no gene match: 14. The CDR3 extends over 19 amino acids. CDR3 residues: CAWSGGQVFRQLSGNTIYF. The CDR3 coding sequence is TGTGCCTGGAGTGGGGGACAGGTTTTTAGACAACTCTCTGGAAACACCATATATTTT. Full variable domain (remainder filled in from reference TRBV30 and TRBJ1-3): SQTIHQWPATLVQPVGSPLSLECTVEGTSNPNLYWYRQAAGRGLQLLFYSVGIGQISSEVPQNLSASRPQDRQFILSSKKLLLSDSGFYLCAWSGGQVFRQLSGNTIYFGEGSWLTVV.

In its sample, this clone was seen once. This sequence joins TRBV19 and TRBJ1-1; perhaps TRBD1 as D (6 bases). The CDR3 spans 15 residues. Germline V lookup: CDR1 LNHDA, CDR2 SQIVND (reference sequence). V was shortened by 6 bases and J by 4 bases, with 18 bases between the two germline ends. CDR3: CASREQAQGTTEAFF. The CDR3 DNA sequence: TGTGCCAGTAGGGAACAAGCTCAGGGGACCACTGAAGCTTTCTTT.

CDR3 protein: CASKREPTNEKLFF. The DNA of the CDR3 is TGTGCCAGCAAAAGGGAACCAACTAATGAAAAACTGTTTTTT. The V gene is TRBV2, the J gene TRBJ1-4; unclear D gene. CDR3 length: 14 amino acids. The germline V gene has CDR1 SNHLY and CDR2 FYNNEI. Trimming removed 7 bases from V and 0 bases from J, with 9 bases in between.

The chain combines TRBV4-2 with TRBJ1-5; no clear D gene. Trimming stripped 0 bases from V and 7 bases from J, with 7 bases between. The CDR3 extends over 13 amino acids. CDR1 and CDR2 from the germline V gene are LGHNA and YNFKEQ. The CDR3 here is CASSQDLRQPQHF. The CDR3 region has the DNA TGTGCCAGCAGCCAAGATTTAAGGCAGCCCCAGCATTTT.

V gene TRBV27 combines with J gene TRBJ1-6; TRBD1 aligns across 8 bases. Trimming at V came to 8 bases and at J to 6 bases, leaving 9 bases not matched to a gene. The CDR3 spans 15 residues. CDR1 MNHEY and CDR2 SMNVEV come from the germline V gene (reference sequence). The CDR3 DNA sequence: TGTGCCAGCCGACAGGGGAGGAACATTAATTCACCCCTCCACTTT. It encodes CASRQGRNINSPLHF.

The chain couples TRBV7-8 to TRBJ1-6, with D possibly being TRBD1 (6 bases). Per the germline V gene, CDR1 is SGHVS and CDR2 is FQNEAQ. Trimming pared 2 bases from V and 4 bases from J, leaving 15 bases between. The CDR3 sequence is 17 residues long. The CDR3 sequence is CASSLTSGDNYNSPLHF. In DNA, the CDR3 is TGTGCCAGCAGCTTAACTTCCGGGGACAATTATAATTCACCCCTCCACTTT.

The chain carries TRBV6-5 and TRBJ2-7; D unclear. Trimming removed 0 bases from V and 1 base from J, with 7 bases in between. Germline V lookup: CDR1 MNHEY, CDR2 SVGAGI. CDR3 size: 14 residues. DNA for the CDR3: TGTGCCAGCAGTTACTCGAGGCAATCCTACGAGCAGTACTTC. Residues: CASSYSRQSYEQYF.

The V and J genes are TRBV5-6 and TRBJ1-2; 7 nucleotides line up with TRBD1. Germline V gene sequence: CDR1 SGHDT, CDR2 YYEEEE. V lost 4 bases and J lost 4; bases outside the gene matches: 13. The CDR3 sequence is 16 residues long. The CDR3 coding sequence is TGTGCCAGCAGCCCCCGAGGACAGGCCTGGGGCTATGGCTACACCTTC. Its protein is CASSPRGQAWGYGYTF. The full variable domain, rest sourced from reference TRBV5-6 and TRBJ1-2, is DAGVTQSPTHLIKTRGQQVTLRCSPKSGHDTVSWYQQALGQGPQFIFQYYEEEERQRGNFPDRFSGHQFPNYSSELNVNALLLGDSALYLCASSPRGQAWGYGYTFGSGTRLTVV.

This sequence joins TRBV7-2 and TRBJ1-5; D unclear. The CDR3 length is 13 residues. Trimming removed 4 bases from V and 8 bases from J, with 12 bases in between. Germline lookup yields CDR1 SGHTA and CDR2 FQGNSA. CDR3 residues: CASSSGGREPQHF. For the CDR3, the DNA is TGTGCCAGCAGCTCGGGAGGGCGGGAGCCCCAGCATTTT.

The CDR3 region is CASSLGSRGLRAFF. The CDR3 region has the DNA TGTGCCAGCAGCTTGGGGTCCAGGGGGCTTCGAGCTTTCTTT. The chain employs TRBV5-6 and TRBJ1-1, with 8 bases aligning to TRBD1. The CDR3 runs 14 residues. Per germline, CDR1 SGHDT and CDR2 YYEEEE. V lost 0 bases to trimming and J lost 10 bases; unmatched junction nucleotides: 8.

V and J are TRBV5-1 and TRBJ2-5; D might be TRBD1 (6 bases). CDR3 length: 13 amino acids. With 9 bases removed from V and 2 bases from J, the gap between germline ends came to 14 bases. The germline gives CDR1 SGHRS, CDR2 YFSETQ. CDR3 bases: TGCGCCACCACCAGTGGACAGCAAGAGACCCAGTACTTC. This gives the protein CATTSGQQETQYF.

The chain uses TRBV30 and TRBJ1-4, with D unclear. CDR1 and CDR2 (germline): GTSNPN, SVGIG (reference sequence). Deletions cut 2 bases from V and 5 bases from J, with 6 bases between. This CDR3 spans 12 amino acids. The chain's CDR3 is CAWSSRNEKLFF. The CDR3, as DNA: TGTGCCTGGAGTTCGAGAAATGAAAAACTGTTTTTT.

V and J are TRBV4-3 and TRBJ1-4, with D maybe TRBD1 (5 bases). Germline V gives CDR1 LGHNA, CDR2 YSLEER. This CDR3 has 15 amino acids. Trimming cost V 0 bases and J 8 bases, with 13 bases left between them. CDR3 loop: CASSQDRGAGEKLFF. The CDR3, as DNA: TGCGCCAGCAGCCAAGATCGTGGGGCGGGCGAAAAACTGTTTTTT.